A single sample is the source of the 26 T cell receptor beta chains below, sequenced in a study of T cell responses to AZD1222 COVID-19 vaccine. Here immunoSEQ multiplex PCR was the method, and the copy in TCRdb shows in-frame clones only, minus some. The repertoire consists of about 160,000 clones, with 91% occurring once and the leading ten covering over 1.1%. The input for sequencing was peripheral blood, taken on day 0 of AZD1222 vaccination. The receptors here all came from an adult in good health.

The J gene is TRBJ2-5, the V gene TRBV5-1; perhaps TRBD1 as D (6 bases). This CDR3 spans 15 amino acids. Germline lookup yields CDR1 SGHRS and CDR2 YFSETQ. V was pared by 6 bases and J by 2 bases, with 17 bases between. CDR3: CASTKLGASQETQYF. The DNA of the CDR3 is TGCGCCAGCACAAAGTTGGGGGCCTCACAAGAGACCCAGTACTTC.

The CDR3 here is CASIIGTEAFF. The CDR3 DNA sequence: TGTGCCAGCATCATCGGGACTGAAGCTTTCTTT. The rearrangement joins TRBV25-1 to TRBJ1-1; D is undetermined. CDR3 size: 11 residues. Deletions cut 7 bases from V and 5 bases from J, with 8 bases between. Germline values: CDR1 MGHDK, CDR2 SYGVNS.

The rearrangement uses TRBV24-1 and TRBJ2-2, with TRBD2 identical over 9 bases. The V gene end was trimmed by 4 bases and the J gene end by 5 bases; junction bases not matched to a gene: 10. CDR1 KGHDR and CDR2 SFDVKD come from the germline V gene. CDR3 length: 17 residues. CDR3 protein: CATSDLTGLAKTGELFF. The CDR3 DNA reads as TGTGCCACCAGTGACCTAACGGGACTAGCTAAAACCGGGGAGCTGTTTTTT.

The chain combines TRBV6-2 or TRBV6-3 with TRBJ2-1; 8 bases line up with TRBD2. V was clipped by 4 bases and J by 10 bases; unmatched bases: 3. CDR3 length: 12 amino acids. The V gene's germline CDR1 is MNHEY and CDR2 SVGEGT. The CDR3 protein is CASSSLAEEQFF. The CDR3 coding sequence is TGTGCCAGCAGTTCACTAGCGGAAGAGCAGTTCTTC.

The rearrangement links TRBV5-1 to TRBJ2-2, with D possibly matching TRBD2 (6 bases). This CDR3 comprises 16 residues. Trimming took off 0 bases at V and 2 bases at J, with 11 bases between the two ends. Germline V gene data show CDR1 as SGHRS and CDR2 as YFSETQ. The CDR3 DNA sequence: TGCGCCAGCAGCTTGGCCATGGGGGGAAACACCGGGGAGCTGTTTTTT. Translating gives CASSLAMGGNTGELFF.

V is TRBV9 and J is TRBJ1-5; D gene uncertain. The CDR3 runs to 15 residues. Germline-derived CDR1 and CDR2 are SGDLS and YYNGEE. The ends were cut back, 3 bases at V and 3 bases at J, with 13 bases in the middle. The CDR3 DNA reads as TGTGCCAGCAGCGACCGGGCCCAGGTCAATCAGCCCCAGCATTTT. Its translation: CASSDRAQVNQPQHF.

V usage is TRBV4-3 and J usage is TRBJ2-7, with 10 bases fitting TRBD1. The CDR3 contains 16 residues. CDR1 and CDR2 from the germline V gene are LGHNA and YSLEER. V was clipped by 0 bases and J by 1 base; unmatched bases: 3. As DNA, the CDR3 is TGCGCCAGCAGCCAAGATTCGGGACAGGGGTCCTACGAGCAGTACTTC. Translated: CASSQDSGQGSYEQYF.

V usage is TRBV19 and J usage is TRBJ2-7; 7 nucleotides align to TRBD2. V lost 4 bases and J lost 3; bases outside the gene matches: 3. CDR3 length: 13 amino acids. Germline V CDR1 and CDR2: LNHDA, SQIVND (reference sequence). The CDR3 here is CASSNGGDYEQYF. DNA of the CDR3: TGTGCCAGTAGTAATGGGGGGGACTACGAGCAGTACTTC.

With respect to this clone: One end of the junction is discordant with germline, which a read error may explain. The chain employs TRBV6-5 and TRBJ2-7, with TRBD1 identical over 11 bases. The CDR3 loop spans 15 amino acids. Germline assignment: CDR1 MNHEY and CDR2 SVGAGI. In nucleotides, the CDR3 is TGTGCCAGCAATTACTCGGGGACAGGGGGTGGCGAGCAGTACTTC. Protein sequence: CASNYSGTGGGEQYF.

V gene TRBV11-3 combines with J gene TRBJ2-1; TRBD2 might be the D (6 bases). The CDR3 runs to 15 residues. The V end was cut by 0 bases, the J end by 11 bases, with 17 bases between. Looked up from germline, CDR1 is SGHNT and CDR2 is YENEEA. CDR3 DNA sequence: TGTGCCAGCAGCTTAGACGGCGGGGAGTCCGCCAAGCAGTTCTTC. Amino acids: CASSLDGGESAKQFF.

The rearrangement uses TRBV7-2 and TRBJ2-2, with D possibly being TRBD2 (6 bases). V lost 3 bases and J 7 bases, leaving 21 bases between the germline ends. The CDR3 covers 17 residues. The germline V gene encodes CDR1 SGHTA and CDR2 FQGNSA. The CDR3 loop reads CASSLGGNPSFGGELFF. The CDR3 nucleotides read TGTGCCAGCAGCTTGGGGGGTAACCCTTCTTTTGGCGGGGAGCTGTTTTTT.

The CDR3: CASSQDLGPRGAFF. The CDR3, as DNA: TGCGCCAGCAGCCAAGATTTAGGGCCCCGAGGGGCTTTCTTT. This chain joins TRBV4-3 and TRBJ1-1; D not resolved. The CDR3 spans 14 residues. CDR1 LGHNA and CDR2 YSLEER come from the germline V gene. The ends were cut back, 0 bases at V and 11 bases at J, with 16 bases in the middle.

The chain joins TRBV4-3 to TRBJ2-7; D is possibly TRBD1 (6 bases). The CDR3 covers 15 residues. V was shortened by 3 bases and J by 0 bases, with 12 bases between the two germline ends. Germline values: CDR1 LGHNA, CDR2 YSLEER. The CDR3 sequence: CASSQDSTPSYEQYF. In nucleotides, the CDR3 is TGCGCCAGCAGCCAGGACAGTACCCCCTCCTACGAGCAGTACTTC.

This chain links TRBV7-9 with TRBJ1-2; no definite D call. The germline CDR1 and CDR2 sequences are SEHNR and FQNEAQ (reference sequence). Between the trimmed V and J ends, which lost 4 bases and 8 bases, there was a span of 20 bases. The CDR3 has 15 amino acids. The CDR3 reads CASSSLTLELRGYTF. The CDR3 DNA sequence: TGTGCCAGCAGCTCACTCACGCTTGAGCTGAGGGGCTACACCTTC.

The chain has TRBV7-9 and TRBJ1-5, with D hard to call. V was trimmed by 1 base and J by 14 bases, leaving 12 bases between them. The germline V gene encodes CDR1 SEHNR and CDR2 FQNEAQ (reference sequence). The CDR3 has 12 residues. DNA for the CDR3: TGTGCCAGCAGCTTAGACACGGGTCCCAAGCATTTT. Protein: CASSLDTGPKHF.

The chain carries TRBV4-3 and TRBJ2-1; D uncertain. In germline, CDR1 is LGHNA, CDR2 YSLEER. Trimming left V 1 base short and J 2 bases short, with 9 bases between. The CDR3 contains 15 residues. CDR3 in DNA: TGCGCCAGCAGCCAAGCGGGCTCCACCTACAATGAGCAGTTCTTC. This sequence encodes CASSQAGSTYNEQFF.

The rearrangement joins TRBV14 to TRBJ1-1, with D unresolved. Trimming stripped 0 bases from V and 1 base from J, with 12 bases between. Germline V gene sequence: CDR1 SGHDN, CDR2 FVKESK. The CDR3 extends over 16 amino acids. As DNA, the CDR3 is TGTGCCAGCAGCCAAGATCTAGGAGCGTGGAACACTGAAGCTTTCTTT. Translation: CASSQDLGAWNTEAFF. Complete variable domain (other parts from reference TRBV14 and TRBJ1-1): EAGVTQFPSHSVIEKGQTVTLRCDPISGHDNLYWYRRVMGKEIKFLLHFVKESKQDESGMPNNRFLAERTGGTYSTLKVQPAELEDSGVYFCASSQDLGAWNTEAFFGQGTRLTVV.

The rearrangement joins TRBV9 to TRBJ1-1, with a weak D call TRBD1 (5 bases). Germline V lookup: CDR1 SGDLS, CDR2 YYNGEE. The CDR3 loop spans 14 amino acids. V lost 4 bases and J lost 4, with 14 bases in between. DNA for the CDR3: TGTGCCAGCAGCTCAGGACATGGGCGCACTGAAGCTTTCTTT. Residues: CASSSGHGRTEAFF.

The J gene is TRBJ1-3, the V gene TRBV27, with TRBD1 as a possible D gene (6 bases). Trimming took 0 bases from V and 0 from J, leaving 9 bases between them. In germline, CDR1 is MNHEY, CDR2 SMNVEV (reference sequence). The CDR3 runs to 16 residues. CDR3 loop: CASSLSGAVSGNTIYF. The CDR3 coding sequence is TGTGCCAGCAGTTTATCGGGGGCGGTCTCTGGAAACACCATATATTTT.

This clone was detected once. The gene calls are TRBV5-1 and TRBJ2-5; 9 nucleotides match TRBD2. Germline trimming cut 3 bases from V and 5 bases from J; bases unmatched to any gene: 5. In germline, CDR1 is SGHRS, CDR2 YFSETQ. This CDR3 region has 14 residues. CDR3: CASSSLAGMETQYF. The CDR3 bases are TGCGCCAGCAGCTCCCTAGCGGGAATGGAGACCCAGTACTTC.

The J gene is TRBJ2-1, the V gene TRBV19, with 12 bases identical to TRBD2. V lost 5 bases to trimming and J lost 0 bases; unmatched junction nucleotides: 14. CDR3 size: 20 residues. Germline V lookup: CDR1 LNHDA, CDR2 SQIVND (reference sequence). CDR3 region: CASSSGLAGPRVSSYNEQFF. Here the CDR3 DNA reads TGTGCCAGTAGTTCCGGACTAGCGGGACCTAGGGTGAGCTCCTACAATGAGCAGTTCTTC. The entire variable domain, with the rest obtained from reference TRBV19 and TRBJ2-1, is as follows: DGGITQSPKYLFRKEGQNVTLSCEQNLNHDAMYWYRQDPGQGLRLIYYSQIVNDFQKGDIAEGYSVSREKKESFPLTVTSAQKNPTAFYLCASSSGLAGPRVSSYNEQFFGPGTRLTVL.

This clone was seen just once. Written as DNA, the CDR3 is TGTGCCAGCAGCCGCGGGACAGGCTCTGGCGTGAATGAAAAACTGTTTTTT. It codes for CASSRGTGSGVNEKLFF. The rearrangement uses TRBV7-9 and TRBJ1-4; 8 nucleotides align to TRBD1. J gave up 5 bases and V 5 bases, and 13 bases lay outside the gene matches. Germline V lookup: CDR1 SEHNR, CDR2 FQNEAQ (reference sequence). The CDR3 length is 17 residues. The entire variable domain, with the rest obtained from reference TRBV7-9 and TRBJ1-4, is as follows: DTGVSQNPRHKITKRGQNVTFRCDPISEHNRLYWYRQTLGQGPEFLTYFQNEAQLEKSRLLSDRFSAERPKGSFSTLEIQRTEQGDSAMYLCASSRGTGSGVNEKLFFGSGTQLSVL.

The chain joins TRBV19 to TRBJ1-6; 10 bases line up with TRBD1. The CDR3 is made up of 16 amino acids. V gave up 5 bases and J gave up 8 bases; unmatched junction bases: 9. Germline CDR1 is LNHDA and CDR2 is SQIVND (reference sequence). The CDR3 DNA reads TGTGCCAGTAGTGGGATTGCCGGGACAGGGGATTCACCCCTCCACTTT. Residues: CASSGIAGTGDSPLHF.

The chain links TRBV27 to TRBJ2-5; 8 nucleotides align to TRBD1. The CDR3 has 12 residues. Per germline, CDR1 MNHEY and CDR2 SMNVEV (reference sequence). CDR3 sequence: CVSGQDFRTQYF. In DNA, the CDR3 is TGTGTGTCGGGACAGGACTTTCGAACCCAGTACTTC.

The chain combines TRBV25-1 with TRBJ1-6, with D possibly being TRBD1 (6 bases). The CDR3 covers 13 residues. V was pared by 7 bases and J by 6 bases, with 10 bases between. Germline V gene data show CDR1 as MGHDK and CDR2 as SYGVNS. DNA of the CDR3: TGTGCCAGCACCGGACAGCCTAATTCACCCCTCCACTTT. This codes for CASTGQPNSPLHF. Variable domain in full (rest from reference TRBV25-1 and TRBJ1-6): EADIYQTPRYLVIGTGKKITLECSQTMGHDKMYWYQQDPGMELHLIHYSYGVNSTEKGDLSSESTVSRIRTEHFPLTLESARPSHTSQYLCASTGQPNSPLHFGNGTRLTVT.

The V gene is TRBV5-4, the J gene TRBJ1-1; D perhaps matches TRBD1 (6 bases). The CDR3 runs to 15 residues. With 0 bases removed from V and 3 bases from J, the gap between germline ends came to 12 bases. Germline-derived CDR1 and CDR2 are SGHNT and YYREEE (reference sequence). In DNA form, the CDR3 reads TGTGCCAGCAGCTTGGTAAACAGGGCCGACACTGAAGCTTTCTTT. Its protein is CASSLVNRADTEAFF.